Sequencing of this TCR beta chain was carried out in a study of post-analysis software for immune sequencing data. Study outcomes and limitations: Controls' normalized Chao1 diversity significantly exceeded that of multiple sclerosis patients. F measure clustering grouped samples strongly by preparation batch.

Note on this clonotype: Antigen specificity is unknown.

Researchers reported that TCR beta cDNA libraries carried unique molecular identifiers. Each CDR3 protein is one row after TCRdb ran MiXCR on the PCR reads. The table records roughly 400,000 distinct CDR3 sequences, roughly 40% of them present only once. This TCR was sampled from a girl aged 2 to 9 with multiple sclerosis. The sequenced material came from blood.

The CDR3 protein is CASSQVGGGSTDTQYF. CDR3 nucleotide sequence: TGCGCCAGCAGCCAAGTAGGAGGGGGTAGCACAGATACGCAGTATTTT. This chain links TRBV4-1 with TRBJ2-3; D possibly matches TRBD1 or TRBD2 (6 bases each). The V gene lost 1 base and the J gene lost 0 bases, with 11 bases spanning the gap. The CDR3 has 16 amino acids. Germline assignment: CDR1 MGHRA and CDR2 YSYEKL.